The 4 T cell receptor beta chains reported below all come from one sample, sequenced in a study of T-cell memory formation after mild COVID-19. TCRdb fed the 5' RACE reads into MiXCR, producing one record per CDR3 protein. This sample has fewer than 350,000 distinct CDR3 sequences, with 13% to 15% found just once. The sequenced sample was PBMCs or a T cell subset sorted from them (not recorded which). These receptors were collected from a man younger than 35 who had mild COVID-19 (a few samples of this study predate the infection). Cell type and time point are not known.

This clonotype has more than one count but fewer than ten. The rearrangement links TRBV4-1 to TRBJ2-1; 8 nucleotides agree with TRBD1. CDR1 is MGHRA, CDR2 YSYEKL, per germline. The CDR3 sequence is 16 residues long. The V gene end was trimmed by 1 base and the J gene end by 8 bases; junction bases not matched to a gene: 10. The CDR3, as DNA: TGCGCCAGCAGCCAAGCAGGGACAGGCCGGGGCCATGAGCAGTTCTTC. Amino acid sequence: CASSQAGTGRGHEQFF.

This clonotype turned up a few times. The rearrangement uses TRBV4-1 and TRBJ2-7; D gene uncertain. V lost 1 base and J lost 0, with 13 bases in between. From germline, CDR1 is MGHRA and CDR2 YSYEKL. This CDR3 spans 16 amino acids. The CDR3, as DNA: TGCGCCAGCAGCCAAGGGGCTTTCAGGAGCTCCTACGAGCAGTACTTC. The encoded protein is CASSQGAFRSSYEQYF.

The genes are TRBV4-1 and TRBJ2-3; D is perhaps TRBD2 (7 bases). CDR1 is MGHRA, CDR2 YSYEKL, per germline. Deletions cut 0 bases from V and 5 bases from J, with 12 bases between. The CDR3 runs 15 residues. Here the CDR3 DNA reads TGCGCCAGCAGCCAAGAATCGGGGGGCAGAGATACGCAGTATTTT. This sequence encodes CASSQESGGRDTQYF.

This clonotype was counted at least ten times. The V and J genes are TRBV4-3 and TRBJ2-3; D possibly corresponds to TRBD1 (5 bases). The CDR3 contains 15 residues. V lost 1 base and J lost 1, with 9 bases in between. In germline, CDR1 is LGHNA, CDR2 YSLEER. CDR3 bases: TGCGCCAGCAGCCAAGTTACAGGCCGCACAGATACGCAGTATTTT. Protein product: CASSQVTGRTDTQYF.